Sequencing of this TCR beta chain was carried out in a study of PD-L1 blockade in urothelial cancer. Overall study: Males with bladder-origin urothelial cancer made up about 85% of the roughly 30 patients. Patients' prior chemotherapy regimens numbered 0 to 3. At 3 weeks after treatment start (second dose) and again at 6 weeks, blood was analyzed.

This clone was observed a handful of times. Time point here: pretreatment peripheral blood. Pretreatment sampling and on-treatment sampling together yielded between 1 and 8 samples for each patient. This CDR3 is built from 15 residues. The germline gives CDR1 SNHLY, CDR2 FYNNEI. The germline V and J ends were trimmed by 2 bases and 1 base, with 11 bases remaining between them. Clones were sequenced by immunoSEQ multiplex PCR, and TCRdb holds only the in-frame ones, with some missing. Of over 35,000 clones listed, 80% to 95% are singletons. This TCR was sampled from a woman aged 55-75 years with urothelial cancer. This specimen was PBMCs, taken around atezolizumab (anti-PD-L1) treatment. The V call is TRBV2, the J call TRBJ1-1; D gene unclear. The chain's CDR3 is CASSERKGANTEAFF. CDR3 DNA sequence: TGTGCCAGCAGTGAAAGGAAGGGAGCGAACACTGAAGCTTTCTTT.